These 11 T cell receptor beta chains were sequenced from one sample in a study of blood T cells in healthy people across ages. With a J-beta primer mix and a sample-barcoded 5' primer, a second PCR ran 7 to 11 cycles. TCRdb passed the 5' RACE reads through MiXCR, listing each CDR3 protein once. This sample has about 1.8 million distinct CDR3 sequences, with about 50% found just once. The sample comprised blood. The source of these receptors is a woman between 40 and 55 years old in good health.

The chain uses TRBV7-2 and TRBJ2-5, with D perhaps matching TRBD1 (5 bases). The ends were cut back, 5 bases at V and 6 bases at J, with 16 bases in the middle. This CDR3 comprises 14 residues. CDR1 and CDR2 (germline): SGHTA, FQGNSA. The DNA of the CDR3 is TGTGCCAGCAGCCCCCAAGGGCCAGGGCAGACCCAGTACTTC. It is translated as CASSPQGPGQTQYF.

The chain couples TRBV29-1 to TRBJ1-2; D is unresolved. Trimming stripped 7 bases from V and 6 bases from J, with 12 bases between. Germline V gene lookup returns CDR1 SQVTM and CDR2 ANQGSEA. The CDR3 length is 11 residues. This chain's CDR3 is CSGDKGNGYTF. CDR3 coding DNA: TGCAGCGGTGACAAAGGGAATGGCTACACCTTC.

This clonotype was found once. The V gene is TRBV5-1, the J gene TRBJ2-3; perhaps D is TRBD1 or TRBD2 (6 bases each). CDR1 and CDR2 (germline): SGHRS, YFSETQ. V dropped 5 bases and J dropped 0 bases, with 16 bases sitting between them. The length of the CDR3 is 16 residues. The DNA for the CDR3 is TGCGCCAGCAGTTCCGGCGGGACATCTAGCACAGATACGCAGTATTTT. This sequence encodes CASSSGGTSSTDTQYF.

This clonotype was recorded a few times. The CDR3 spells CASSVGRAADTQYF. The CDR3 DNA reads as TGTGCCAGCAGCGTAGGGCGGGCCGCAGATACGCAGTATTTT. The V call is TRBV9, the J call TRBJ2-3; a possible D gene is TRBD2 (5 bases). Germline CDR1 reads SGDLS; CDR2 reads YYNGEE. Deletions cut 0 bases from V and 4 bases from J, with 9 bases between. This CDR3 is built from 14 residues.

This chain joins TRBV19 and TRBJ2-3; D gene uncertain. Trimming stripped 5 bases from V and 2 bases from J, with 11 bases between. CDR3 size: 14 residues. Germline V gene data show CDR1 as LNHDA and CDR2 as SQIVND (reference sequence). CDR3 DNA sequence: TGTGCCAGTAGTGGCAGGATGCCCACAGATACGCAGTATTTT. This translates into CASSGRMPTDTQYF.

The chain employs TRBV7-2 and TRBJ2-3; 12 nucleotides align to TRBD2. The CDR3 loop spans 12 amino acids. Per germline, CDR1 SGHTA and CDR2 FQGNSA. Losses at the gene ends were 8 bases for V and 10 bases for J; bases not matched to a gene: 4. CDR3 amino acids: CASGPSGGAQYF. The CDR3 DNA is TGTGCCAGCGGACCTAGCGGGGGGGCGCAGTATTTT.

This clonotype was found a few times. The gene calls are TRBV5-5 and TRBJ1-2; 7 bases are shared with TRBD1. CDR1 is SGHKS and CDR2 is YYEKEE in the germline V gene (reference sequence). The CDR3 consists of 16 residues. V dropped 3 bases and J dropped 0; count of bases not matched to a gene: 8. The CDR3 region has the DNA TGTGCCAGCAGCTCAAGGGGGCGGATATCTAACTATGGCTACACCTTC. Translated, it gives CASSSRGRISNYGYTF.

This clonotype was counted a few times. The chain couples TRBV7-2 to TRBJ2-7; perhaps TRBD1 as D (5 bases). The CDR3 is made up of 14 amino acids. The germline gives CDR1 SGHTA, CDR2 FQGNSA. Deletions cut 3 bases from V and 7 bases from J, with 16 bases between. The CDR3 DNA follows: TGTGCCAGCAGCTTTGAGGTAGGGGTGAGGGAGCAGTACTTC. Protein sequence: CASSFEVGVREQYF.

The rearrangement joins TRBV5-6 to TRBJ2-5; 7 bases match TRBD1. This CDR3 comprises 15 residues. Germline CDR1 and CDR2: SGHDT and YYEEEE. The J segment lost 3 bases and the V segment lost 4 bases, leaving 9 bases of the junction unmatched. The CDR3 sequence is CASSPGTAIEETQYF. The CDR3 DNA sequence: TGTGCCAGCAGCCCCGGGACAGCTATCGAAGAGACCCAGTACTTC.

This clonotype was counted only a few times. The chain has TRBV20-1 and TRBJ2-3; the match to TRBD2 covers 7 bases. V was pared by 2 bases and J by 0 bases, with 2 bases of the junction left unmatched. The germline gives CDR1 DFQATT, CDR2 SNEGSKA (reference sequence). The CDR3 contains 14 residues. CDR3 residues: CSARRGVSTDTQYF. For the CDR3, the DNA is TGCAGTGCTAGACGGGGGGTTAGCACAGATACGCAGTATTTT.

The chain employs TRBV6-2 or TRBV6-3 and TRBJ2-1; D uncertain. CDR1 is MNHEY and CDR2 is SVGEGT in the germline V gene. V was shortened by 2 bases and J by 6 bases, with 20 bases between the two germline ends. The CDR3 consists of 17 residues. As DNA, the CDR3 is TGTGCCAGCAGTTACCTCACTGGGGTGATTACGGGCAATGAGCAGTTCTTC. It encodes CASSYLTGVITGNEQFF.